The 6 T cell receptor beta chains below come from one sample, sequenced in a study of cytomegalovirus exposure and HLA in healthy donors. TCRdb keeps only in-frame clones here, not all; method: immunoSEQ multiplex PCR. The sample holds about 140,000 clones, almost 85% seen once. The sample comprised PBMCs. Every receptor here comes from a man aged 25 to 40 in good health and CMV-seropositive.

The chain carries TRBV10-3 and TRBJ1-1; D gene ambiguous. The CDR3 covers 14 residues. CDR1 is ENHRY and CDR2 is SYGVKD in the germline V gene. Between the trimmed V and J ends, which lost 7 bases and 0 bases, there was a span of 12 bases. The CDR3 protein is CAITAGIMNTEAFF. The CDR3 DNA reads TGTGCCATCACAGCGGGGATCATGAACACTGAAGCTTTCTTT.

The chain employs TRBV14 and TRBJ1-2, with TRBD1 as a possible D gene (6 bases). The CDR3 runs 13 residues. Looked up from germline, CDR1 is SGHDN and CDR2 is FVKESK. Trimming cost V 5 bases and J 5 bases, with 12 bases left between them. The DNA of the CDR3 is TGTGCCAGCAGCTTAGCAGGGGCTTATGGCTACACCTTC. Translating it yields CASSLAGAYGYTF.

The J gene is TRBJ2-3, the V gene TRBV6-1; D possibly corresponds to TRBD1 (6 bases). V lost 7 bases to trimming and J lost 4 bases, with 15 bases between them. CDR1 is MNHNS, CDR2 SASEGT, per germline. This CDR3 comprises 14 residues. CDR3: CASTEGGSADTQYF. The CDR3 DNA reads TGTGCCAGCACCGAAGGGGGTAGCGCAGATACGCAGTATTTT.

V and J are TRBV5-1 and TRBJ1-1, with D hard to call. V was trimmed by 0 bases and J by 4 bases, leaving 10 bases between them. Germline loops: CDR1 SGHRS, CDR2 YFSETQ. This CDR3 has 14 residues. The CDR3 DNA is TGCGCCAGCAGCTTGGCTCAACCGGGCACTGAAGCTTTCTTT. Its translation is CASSLAQPGTEAFF.

This clone is a singleton in its sample. The CDR3: CASSMTDMNTEAFF. The CDR3 DNA follows: TGCGCCAGCAGCATGACGGACATGAACACTGAAGCTTTCTTT. V and J are TRBV5-1 and TRBJ1-1; D might be TRBD1 (5 bases). Germline V gene lookup returns CDR1 SGHRS and CDR2 YFSETQ. This CDR3 comprises 14 residues. Trimming took off 4 bases at V and 0 bases at J, with 10 bases between the two ends.

The J gene is TRBJ2-2, the V gene TRBV5-1; D may be TRBD1 (7 bases). CDR1 and CDR2 (germline): SGHRS, YFSETQ. The CDR3 is made up of 16 amino acids. Trimming took 7 bases from V and 0 from J, leaving 16 bases between them. CDR3 protein: CASRGGRGANTGELFF. The CDR3 nucleotides read TGCGCCAGCCGAGGAGGCAGGGGGGCGAACACCGGGGAGCTGTTTTTT.